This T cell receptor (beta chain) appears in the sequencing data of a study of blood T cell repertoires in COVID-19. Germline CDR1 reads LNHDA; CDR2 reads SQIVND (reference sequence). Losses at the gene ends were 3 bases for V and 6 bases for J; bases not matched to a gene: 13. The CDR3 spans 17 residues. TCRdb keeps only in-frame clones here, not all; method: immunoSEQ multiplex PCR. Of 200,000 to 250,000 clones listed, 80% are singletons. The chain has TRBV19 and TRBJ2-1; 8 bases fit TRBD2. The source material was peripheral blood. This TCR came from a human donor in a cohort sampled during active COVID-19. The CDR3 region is CASSISGGRRWSNEQFF. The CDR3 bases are TGTGCCAGTAGTATCTCGGGGGGGAGGAGATGGTCCAATGAGCAGTTCTTC.